This TCR beta chain is from a study of T cell changes during pregnancy in multiple sclerosis. Assay used: immunoSEQ multiplex PCR; TCRdb lists only in-frame clones, some missing. The sample yields about 80,000 clones, around 92% seen once. CDR1 MNHEY and CDR2 SVGAGI come from the germline V gene. V was pared by 4 bases and J by 2 bases, with 7 bases of the junction left unmatched. The CDR3 loop spans 15 amino acids. This specimen consisted of peripheral blood, obtained before pregnancy. The chain links TRBV6-5 to TRBJ2-7; 8 bases match TRBD2. This sequence originates from a female donor with multiple sclerosis, enrolled in a pregnancy study. The CDR3 bases are TGTGCCAGCAGTTCGCCGGCCGGGGGGGCCTACGAGCAGTACTTC. This codes for CASSSPAGGAYEQYF.